One sample yielded the 21 T cell receptor beta chains listed below, sequenced in a study of cytomegalovirus exposure and HLA in healthy donors. PCR primers comprised 60 Vbeta and 13 Jbeta primers. Sequenced by immunoSEQ multiplex PCR; TCRdb stores in-frame clones only, minus some. Here the sample spans 120,000 or so clones, roughly 70% being singletons. Material: PBMCs. The receptors were gathered from a young man in good health and CMV-seronegative.

The rearrangement links TRBV18 to TRBJ2-5, with D possibly matching TRBD1 (5 bases). Trimming took off 6 bases at V and 5 bases at J, with 16 bases between the two ends. CDR1 is KGHSH and CDR2 is LQKENI in the germline V gene. This CDR3 has 14 residues. CDR3 in amino acids: CASSPAREGETQYF. DNA of the CDR3: TGTGCCAGCTCCCCCGCCAGGGAAGGGGAGACCCAGTACTTC.

The V and J genes are TRBV5-8 and TRBJ2-3; 8 nucleotides align to TRBD2. Unmatched junction bases numbered 11, after V lost 4 bases and J lost 4 bases. Germline lookup yields CDR1 SGHTS and CDR2 YDEGEE. The CDR3 sequence is 16 residues long. The CDR3 sequence: CASSITSTGGADTQYF. CDR3 in DNA: TGTGCCAGCAGCATAACTAGTACGGGGGGGGCAGATACGCAGTATTTT.

The chain employs TRBV30 and TRBJ2-5; a possible D gene is TRBD1 (6 bases). CDR1 is GTSNPN, CDR2 SVGIG, per germline (reference sequence). The V end was cut by 0 bases, the J end by 3 bases, with 14 bases between. CDR3 length equals 15 residues. CDR3 in amino acids: CAWSVVGQNEETQYF. CDR3 coding DNA: TGTGCCTGGAGTGTAGTAGGACAGAATGAAGAGACCCAGTACTTC.

This clone has more than one count but fewer than ten. The V call is TRBV19, the J call TRBJ2-2; D may be TRBD1 (5 bases). V lost 5 bases, J lost 0 bases, and 7 bases lay in between. Germline lookup yields CDR1 LNHDA and CDR2 SQIVND (reference sequence). The CDR3 is made up of 14 amino acids. This CDR3 reads CASSRTTNTGELFF. The CDR3 DNA reads TGTGCCAGTAGTCGGACAACGAACACCGGGGAGCTGTTTTTT.

This clone was counted only a few times. The rearrangement uses TRBV10-3 and TRBJ2-5; a weak D match, TRBD2 (6 bases). There are 16 residues in the CDR3. The V gene lost 0 bases and the J gene lost 2 bases, with 13 bases spanning the gap. Germline CDR1 ENHRY, CDR2 SYGVKD. The chain's CDR3 is CAISESVAATQETQYF. The CDR3 DNA is TGTGCCATCAGTGAGTCAGTAGCGGCTACACAAGAGACCCAGTACTTC.

This sequence joins TRBV5-5 and TRBJ1-3; 8 positions agree with TRBD1. After removal of 3 bases from V and 6 bases from J, the junction contained 11 bases not matched to a gene. From germline, CDR1 is SGHKS and CDR2 YYEKEE (reference sequence). The CDR3 length is 16 residues. Here the CDR3 reads CASSYDRGGVVNTIYF. Here the CDR3 DNA reads TGTGCCAGCAGCTACGACAGGGGAGGGGTGGTAAACACCATATATTTT.

The chain carries TRBV5-1 and TRBJ1-5, with TRBD1 matching 8 bases. Germline CDR1 and CDR2: SGHRS and YFSETQ. Unmatched junction bases numbered 3, after V lost 2 bases and J lost 8 bases. The CDR3 is made up of 13 amino acids. This CDR3 reads CASSFRGQEPQHF. CDR3 sequence (DNA): TGCGCCAGCAGCTTCAGGGGACAGGAGCCCCAGCATTTT.

The V call is TRBV7-2, the J call TRBJ2-3; TRBD2 matches 15 bases. CDR1 SGHTA and CDR2 FQGNSA come from the germline V gene. The CDR3 totals 18 residues. Losses at the gene ends were 6 bases for V and 3 bases for J; bases not matched to a gene: 10. The CDR3 DNA sequence: TGTGCCAGCAGGTCCCTCGGGACTAGCGGGGGGCCGACAGATACGCAGTATTTT. Its translation: CASRSLGTSGGPTDTQYF.

The chain uses TRBV11-3 and TRBJ2-1, with 7 bases identical to TRBD1. V shed 5 bases and J 9 bases; nucleotides not matched to a gene: 13. Germline CDR1 is SGHNT and CDR2 is YENEEA. This CDR3 comprises 15 residues. CDR3 DNA sequence: TGTGCCAGCAGCCACAGACAGGGATGGAAGGGTGAGCAGTTCTTC. Translating gives CASSHRQGWKGEQFF.

The V gene is TRBV5-1, the J gene TRBJ2-7; D may be TRBD1 (5 bases). CDR1 SGHRS and CDR2 YFSETQ come from the germline V gene. The CDR3 is made up of 15 amino acids. Trimming removed 0 bases at V and 2 bases at J, with 12 bases between. This CDR3 is CASSLAARAPYEQYF. The DNA of the CDR3 is TGCGCCAGCAGCTTGGCGGCCAGGGCACCCTACGAGCAGTACTTC.

This clone was detected a few times. The V and J genes are TRBV1 and TRBJ2-7; whether TRBD2, the table's D call, matches the DNA was not checked. TRBV1 is deemed a pseudogene. The CDR3 consists of 15 residues. The CDR3 spells CTSSQVLRAPGGQYF. In DNA, the CDR3 is TGCACCAGCAGCCAAGTTTTAAGGGCCCCGGGGGGGCAGTACTTC.

The chain employs TRBV5-1 and TRBJ1-3, with D maybe TRBD1 (6 bases). Germline CDR1 SGHRS, CDR2 YFSETQ. With 1 base removed from V and 4 bases from J, the gap between germline ends came to 15 bases. The CDR3 contains 16 residues. CDR3 sequence: CASSLNIRTAGNTIYF. The CDR3 DNA sequence: TGCGCCAGCAGCTTGAATATTCGGACAGCGGGAAACACCATATATTTT.

This chain's CDR3 is CAISEKLDEQFF. The CDR3 DNA reads TGTGCCATCAGTGAGAAGCTAGATGAGCAGTTCTTC. The rearrangement uses TRBV10-3 and TRBJ2-1; D is unresolved. Germline assignment: CDR1 ENHRY and CDR2 SYGVKD. This CDR3 region has 12 residues. V was pared by 2 bases and J by 8 bases, with 7 bases between.

The rearrangement links TRBV28 to TRBJ1-1, with 7 bases that match TRBD1. Losses at the gene ends were 7 bases for V and 12 bases for J; bases not matched to a gene: 17. The CDR3 contains 14 residues. Germline V gives CDR1 MDHEN, CDR2 SYDVKM. The CDR3 nucleotides read TGTGCCAGCATGCGTGTGTGGGTGGGACAGCAGACTTTCTTT. As protein: CASMRVWVGQQTFF.

V is TRBV30 and J is TRBJ1-4, with a possible D match to TRBD1 (5 bases). The CDR3 is 14 amino acids. Germline V gene lookup returns CDR1 GTSNPN and CDR2 SVGIG (reference sequence). Trimming stripped 2 bases from V and 7 bases from J, with 14 bases between. The CDR3 nucleotides read TGTGCCTGGAGTAGGGGCGGGGAAGGTGAAAAACTGTTTTTT. Encoded protein: CAWSRGGEGEKLFF. The whole variable domain, remainder taken from reference TRBV30 and TRBJ1-4, is SQTIHQWPATLVQPVGSPLSLECTVEGTSNPNLYWYRQAAGRGLQLLFYSVGIGQISSEVPQNLSASRPQDRQFILSSKKLLLSDSGFYLCAWSRGGEGEKLFFGSGTQLSVL.

The CDR3 coding sequence is TGTGCCAGCAGCCTCGAGGCGGGGGGGGATGAAAAACTGTTTTTT. Encoded protein: CASSLEAGGDEKLFF. V and J are TRBV11-2 and TRBJ1-4; TRBD1 is a possible D gene (5 bases). Germline CDR1 reads SGHAT; CDR2 reads FQNNGV. This CDR3 spans 15 amino acids. Trimming cost V 5 bases and J 6 bases, with 16 bases left between them.

The chain is built from TRBV7-9 and TRBJ2-7; the match to TRBD2 covers 15 bases. Trimming at V came to 6 bases and at J to 0 bases, leaving 9 bases not matched to a gene. Per the germline V gene, CDR1 is SEHNR and CDR2 is FQNEAQ (reference sequence). The length of the CDR3 is 18 residues. The DNA of the CDR3 is TGTGCCAGCAGTCAAGGACTAGCGGGGGGGCCTGTCTCCTACGAGCAGTACTTC. Translated: CASSQGLAGGPVSYEQYF.

V gene TRBV7-6 combines with J gene TRBJ1-2; 11 bases are a match to TRBD1. The CDR3 is made up of 16 amino acids. V lost 4 bases, J lost 3 bases, and 7 bases stayed unmatched. From germline, CDR1 is SGHVS and CDR2 FNYEAQ. CDR3 nucleotides: TGTGCCAGCAGCTCCTTAAGGACAGGGGGCGACTATGGCTACACCTTC. Translation gives CASSSLRTGGDYGYTF.

This chain uses TRBV4-2 with TRBJ2-7; 11 bases agree with TRBD2. V was clipped by 6 bases and J by 3 bases; unmatched bases: 4. This CDR3 comprises 14 residues. Germline V lookup: CDR1 LGHNA, CDR2 YNFKEQ. CDR3: CASRLAGGNYEQYF. CDR3 nucleotide sequence: TGTGCCAGCAGATTAGCGGGGGGGAACTACGAGCAGTACTTC.

For this clone: A junction boundary mismatches the germline segment, possibly from a read error. This sequence joins TRBV4-1 and TRBJ1-6; D ambiguous. Per the germline V gene, CDR1 is MGHRA and CDR2 is YSYEKL. The CDR3 length is 15 residues. The CDR3 is CTSSQDGQPGKPLHF. In DNA form, the CDR3 reads TGCACCAGCAGCCAAGATGGCCAGCCGGGAAAACCCCTCCACTTT.

The J gene is TRBJ1-2, the V gene TRBV5-1; no reliable D call. Germline values: CDR1 SGHRS, CDR2 YFSETQ. The CDR3 is 14 amino acids. V lost 0 bases and J 7 bases, leaving 13 bases between the germline ends. The chain's CDR3 is CASSLGFDSSGYTF. In DNA, the CDR3 is TGCGCCAGCAGCTTGGGATTTGATTCCAGTGGCTACACCTTC.